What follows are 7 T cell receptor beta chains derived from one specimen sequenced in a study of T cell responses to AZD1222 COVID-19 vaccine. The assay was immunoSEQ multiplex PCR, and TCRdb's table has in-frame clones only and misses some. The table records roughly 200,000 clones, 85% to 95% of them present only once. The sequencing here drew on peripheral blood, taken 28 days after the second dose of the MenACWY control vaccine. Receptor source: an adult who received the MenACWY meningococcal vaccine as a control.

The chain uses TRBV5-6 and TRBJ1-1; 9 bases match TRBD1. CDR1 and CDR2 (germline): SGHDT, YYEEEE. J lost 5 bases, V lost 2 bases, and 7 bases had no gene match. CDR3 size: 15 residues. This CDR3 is CASSFFGTGTTEAFF. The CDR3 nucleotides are TGTGCCAGCAGCTTTTTCGGGACAGGGACGACTGAAGCTTTCTTT.

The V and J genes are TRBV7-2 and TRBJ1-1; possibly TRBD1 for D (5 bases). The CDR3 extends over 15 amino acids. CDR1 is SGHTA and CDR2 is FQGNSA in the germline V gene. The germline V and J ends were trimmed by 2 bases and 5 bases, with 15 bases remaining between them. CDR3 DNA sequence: TGTGCCAGCAGCTTAAACGCCGGGGGTTCTACTGAAGCTTTCTTT. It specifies CASSLNAGGSTEAFF.

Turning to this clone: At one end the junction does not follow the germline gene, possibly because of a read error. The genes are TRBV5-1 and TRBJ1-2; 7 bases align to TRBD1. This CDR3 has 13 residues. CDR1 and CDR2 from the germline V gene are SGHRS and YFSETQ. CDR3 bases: TGCGCCAGCAGGGAGCCGGGACAGCCGTCAATGGCCTTC. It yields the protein CASREPGQPSMAF.

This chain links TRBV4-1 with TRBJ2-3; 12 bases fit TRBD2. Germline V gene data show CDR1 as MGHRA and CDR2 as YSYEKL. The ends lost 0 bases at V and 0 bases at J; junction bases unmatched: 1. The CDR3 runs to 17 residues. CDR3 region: CASSQDGLAGSTDTQYF. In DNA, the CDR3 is TGCGCCAGCAGCCAAGATGGACTAGCGGGGAGCACAGATACGCAGTATTTT.

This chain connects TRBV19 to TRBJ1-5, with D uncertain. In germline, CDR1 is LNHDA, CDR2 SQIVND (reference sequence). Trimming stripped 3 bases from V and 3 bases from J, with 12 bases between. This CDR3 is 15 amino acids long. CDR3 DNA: TGTGCCAGTAGTATCGGACCGATTTCCAATCAGCCCCAGCATTTT. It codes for CASSIGPISNQPQHF.

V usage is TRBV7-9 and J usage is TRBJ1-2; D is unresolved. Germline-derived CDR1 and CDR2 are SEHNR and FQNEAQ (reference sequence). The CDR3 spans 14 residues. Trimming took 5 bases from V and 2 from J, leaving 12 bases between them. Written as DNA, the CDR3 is TGTGCCAGCAGCCTCCCCGTAGGGAACTATGGCTACACCTTC. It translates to CASSLPVGNYGYTF.

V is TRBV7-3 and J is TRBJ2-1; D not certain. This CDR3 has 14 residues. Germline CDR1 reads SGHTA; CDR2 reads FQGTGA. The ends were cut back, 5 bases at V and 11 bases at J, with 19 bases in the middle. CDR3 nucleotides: TGTGCCAGCAGCCTAGTCGTGAGCGATCGGCAGCAGTTCTTC. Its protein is CASSLVVSDRQQFF.